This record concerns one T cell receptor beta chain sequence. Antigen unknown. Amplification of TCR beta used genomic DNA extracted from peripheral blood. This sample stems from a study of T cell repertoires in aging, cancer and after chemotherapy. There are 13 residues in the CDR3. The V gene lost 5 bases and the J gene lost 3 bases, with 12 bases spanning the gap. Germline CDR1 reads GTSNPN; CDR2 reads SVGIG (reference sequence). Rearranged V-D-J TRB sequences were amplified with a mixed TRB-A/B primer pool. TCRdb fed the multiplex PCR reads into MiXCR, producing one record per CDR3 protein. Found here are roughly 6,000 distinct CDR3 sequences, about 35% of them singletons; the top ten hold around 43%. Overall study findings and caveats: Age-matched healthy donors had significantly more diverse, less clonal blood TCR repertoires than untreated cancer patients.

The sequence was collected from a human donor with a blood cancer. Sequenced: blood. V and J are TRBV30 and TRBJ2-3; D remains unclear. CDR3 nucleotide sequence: TGTGCCTGGTCTAGAGCTTGGACAGATACGCAGTATTTT. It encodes CAWSRAWTDTQYF.